These 27 T cell receptor beta chains originate from one sample sequenced in a study of blood T cells in healthy people across ages. A second roughly 6 to 11 cycle PCR used barcoded and J-beta primers. TCRdb called the 5' RACE reads again in MiXCR, with one record for every CDR3 protein. The table lists roughly 1 million distinct CDR3 sequences, roughly 24% of them singletons. These same records also appear under a second study, on T cells of mothers and their children.

Sequencing input: blood. The receptors stem from a girl aged 2 to 9 in good health.

This clonotype was counted only a few times. The chain has TRBV20-1 and TRBJ2-5; the match to TRBD1 covers 8 bases. The CDR3 length is 14 residues. Germline loops: CDR1 DFQATT, CDR2 SNEGSKA (reference sequence). The V segment lost 6 bases and the J segment 5 bases; nucleotides outside the gene matches: 11. In nucleotides, the CDR3 is TGCAGTGCCACGACAGGGGACCCGGGGGAGACCCAGTACTTC. Residues: CSATTGDPGETQYF.

The table lists this clonotype with a few counts. The V and J genes are TRBV11-2 and TRBJ2-5; a weak D match, TRBD1 (6 bases). The CDR3 length is 16 residues. The V and J ends lost 5 bases and 0 bases respectively, with 16 bases between them. CDR1 and CDR2 from the germline V gene are SGHAT and FQNNGV. The CDR3 reads CASSPRTAPYQETQYF. The CDR3 nucleotides are TGTGCCAGCAGCCCACGGACAGCCCCGTACCAAGAGACCCAGTACTTC.

This chain joins TRBV29-1 and TRBJ2-3, with D unclear. Germline-derived CDR1 and CDR2 are SQVTM and ANQGSEA. The CDR3 has 14 residues. The V end lost 0 bases, the J end lost 2 bases, and 9 bases lay between the germline ends. The CDR3, as DNA: TGCAGCGTTGAAGAGGGGTCGTTCACAGATACGCAGTATTTT. Translated: CSVEEGSFTDTQYF.

This clonotype appeared a single time. V and J are TRBV27 and TRBJ2-5; 8 nucleotides agree with TRBD1. The CDR3 has 14 residues. Trimming cost V 5 bases and J 5 bases; bases outside gene matches: 7. Germline V lookup: CDR1 MNHEY, CDR2 SMNVEV (reference sequence). CDR3 residues: CASSPQGAPETQYF. The CDR3 region has the DNA TGTGCCAGCAGTCCGCAGGGGGCCCCTGAGACCCAGTACTTC.

The chain links TRBV19 to TRBJ2-6; 9 bases align to TRBD2. The germline gives CDR1 LNHDA, CDR2 SQIVND (reference sequence). The CDR3 covers 17 residues. Losses at the gene ends were 2 bases for V and 8 bases for J; bases not matched to a gene: 10. CDR3 in amino acids: CASSITGGRAPPNVLTF. The DNA for the CDR3 is TGTGCCAGTAGTATAACGGGCGGGAGGGCTCCGCCCAACGTCCTGACTTTC.

V gene TRBV11-2 combines with J gene TRBJ1-1, with unresolved D. The V end lost 0 bases, the J end lost 11 bases, and 10 bases lay between the germline ends. The V gene's germline CDR1 is SGHAT and CDR2 FQNNGV. This CDR3 contains 12 residues. CDR3 sequence: CASSLDEIEAFF. The CDR3, as DNA: TGTGCCAGCAGCTTAGACGAGATTGAGGCTTTCTTT.

The V and J genes are TRBV9 and TRBJ1-4; maybe TRBD1 (5 bases). The CDR3 has 14 residues. V was trimmed by 2 bases and J by 4 bases, leaving 9 bases between them. Germline V lookup: CDR1 SGDLS, CDR2 YYNGEE. Written as DNA, the CDR3 is TGTGCCAGCAGCGTCCAGGGCAATAATGAAAAACTGTTTTTT. It translates to CASSVQGNNEKLFF.

This clonotype was observed at least ten times. J is TRBJ2-5 and V is TRBV25-1; 7 bases line up with TRBD1. V dropped 3 bases and J dropped 1; count of bases not matched to a gene: 8. The CDR3 length is 16 residues. In germline, CDR1 is MGHDK, CDR2 SYGVNS. CDR3 coding DNA: TGTGCCAGCAGTGATAGGACAGGAGCTGTCCAAGAGACCCAGTACTTC. This translates into CASSDRTGAVQETQYF.

This clonotype has only a few counts. CDR3 sequence: CASSQTLRGGPYEQYF. CDR3 nucleotides: TGTGCCAGCAGCCAAACCCTTCGGGGAGGCCCCTACGAGCAGTACTTC. V and J are TRBV3-1 and TRBJ2-7, with D perhaps TRBD2 (6 bases). The CDR3 spans 16 residues. V lost 2 bases, J lost 2 bases, and 16 bases lay in between. Germline CDR1 reads LGHDT; CDR2 reads YNNKEL (reference sequence).

This clonotype appeared once. The CDR3 DNA reads TGCAGCGTTGCTATAGTGAGCCCCTCCTACGAGCAGTACTTC. The encoded protein is CSVAIVSPSYEQYF. The chain employs TRBV29-1 and TRBJ2-5, with D uncertain. TRBJ2-7 matches the DNA end more closely, so the J call is doubtful. The CDR3 totals 14 residues. Germline V gene data show CDR1 as SQVTM and CDR2 as ANQGSEA.

This clonotype was counted a few times. The chain joins TRBV11-1 to TRBJ2-7, with a weak D call TRBD2 (5 bases). Germline V gene data show CDR1 as SGHAT and CDR2 as FQDESV (reference sequence). The ends were cut back, 0 bases at V and 2 bases at J, with 8 bases in the middle. The CDR3 sequence is 14 residues long. The CDR3 DNA reads TGTGCCAGCAGCTTAGCGGACGGGACCTACGAGCAGTACTTC. Its translation is CASSLADGTYEQYF.

V gene TRBV7-9 combines with J gene TRBJ1-5; D is ambiguous. Deletions cut 0 bases from V and 7 bases from J, with 4 bases between. This CDR3 comprises 12 residues. The germline V gene has CDR1 SEHNR and CDR2 FQNEAQ (reference sequence). The CDR3 DNA is TGTGCCAGCAGCTTAGCATGGCAGCCCCAGCATTTT. Its translation is CASSLAWQPQHF.

The chain joins TRBV15 to TRBJ2-5; D is possibly TRBD2 (5 bases). The CDR3 totals 13 residues. V was pared by 5 bases and J by 7 bases, with 14 bases between. Germline V CDR1 and CDR2: LNHNV, YYDKDF (reference sequence). CDR3 loop: CATSRTSEGTQYF. The CDR3 DNA reads as TGTGCCACCAGCCGGACGTCCGAGGGGACCCAGTACTTC.

This clonotype was picked up a small number of times. The rearrangement links TRBV5-1 to TRBJ2-1, with 10 bases fitting TRBD2. The CDR3 length is 19 residues. V shed 0 bases and J 0 bases; nucleotides not matched to a gene: 9. The germline CDR1 and CDR2 sequences are SGHRS and YFSETQ. The CDR3 DNA is TGCGCCAGCAGCTTGGCACCTAGCGGGGGCCGACACTCCTACAATGAGCAGTTCTTC. This codes for CASSLAPSGGRHSYNEQFF.

V usage is TRBV6-1 and J usage is TRBJ1-1; unclear D gene. This CDR3 region has 13 residues. Trimming removed 8 bases from V and 9 bases from J, with 19 bases in between. The germline V gene has CDR1 MNHNS and CDR2 SASEGT. The CDR3 sequence: CASERDLRAQAFF. As DNA, the CDR3 is TGTGCCAGCGAACGGGATTTGAGGGCCCAAGCTTTCTTT.

This clonotype appeared a few times. This sequence joins TRBV4-1 and TRBJ1-1; D not certain. The CDR3 is 13 residues long. Germline values: CDR1 MGHRA, CDR2 YSYEKL. V was shortened by 2 bases and J by 5 bases, with 9 bases between the two germline ends. In DNA, the CDR3 is TGCGCCAGCAGCCAACTCTCGGGGACTGAAGCTTTCTTT. It yields the protein CASSQLSGTEAFF.

A single count supports this clonotype. J is TRBJ2-3 and V is TRBV29-1, with D hard to call. CDR1 and CDR2 (germline): SQVTM, ANQGSEA. This CDR3 region has 12 residues. With 6 bases removed from V and 3 bases from J, the gap between germline ends came to 10 bases. The CDR3: CSVFSGTDTQYF. The CDR3 region has the DNA TGCAGCGTCTTCAGTGGAACAGATACGCAGTATTTT.

This clonotype turned up a few times. This chain connects TRBV20-1 to TRBJ2-5; 7 bases are shared with TRBD2. The J call may be in error: the DNA end matches TRBJ2-7 better. The germline gives CDR1 DFQATT, CDR2 SNEGSKA (reference sequence). This CDR3 spans 13 amino acids. CDR3 in amino acids: CSGRDYSRDEQYF. The DNA for the CDR3 is TGCAGTGGAAGGGACTACTCCAGGGACGAGCAGTACTTC.

This clonotype showed up many times. The chain combines TRBV12-3 or TRBV12-4 with TRBJ2-3; maybe TRBD1 (5 bases). V lost 6 bases and J 0 bases, leaving 7 bases between the germline ends. The length of the CDR3 is 13 residues. CDR3 in amino acids: CASRRTSTDTQYF. CDR3 nucleotide sequence: TGTGCCAGCAGGAGGACAAGCACAGATACGCAGTATTTT.

This rearrangement joins TRBV4-1 to TRBJ1-1; D remains ambiguous. This CDR3 has 12 residues. The germline V gene has CDR1 MGHRA and CDR2 YSYEKL. The V end lost 4 bases, the J end lost 5 bases, and 8 bases lay between the germline ends. The CDR3 region is CASSPITTEAFF. For the CDR3, the DNA is TGCGCCAGCAGCCCTATCACGACTGAAGCTTTCTTT.

This clonotype came up a few times. The chain carries TRBV4-1 and TRBJ2-3; a weak D match, TRBD2 (6 bases). CDR1 and CDR2 from the germline V gene are MGHRA and YSYEKL. This CDR3 spans 15 amino acids. V was trimmed by 4 bases and J by 2 bases, leaving 13 bases between them. The CDR3 loop reads CASSLLVGLTDTQYF. CDR3 nucleotide sequence: TGCGCCAGCAGCCTCCTAGTGGGACTCACAGATACGCAGTATTTT.

This clonotype was seen only once. This chain connects TRBV28 to TRBJ2-3; TRBD2 aligns across 8 bases. The junction had 10 bases not matched to a gene; V was cut back by 4 bases and J by 1 base. Germline V gives CDR1 MDHEN, CDR2 SYDVKM. The length of the CDR3 is 17 residues. This chain's CDR3 is CASSSAGGVGGTDTQYF. The DNA of the CDR3 is TGTGCCAGCAGTTCGGCGGGAGGAGTAGGGGGCACAGATACGCAGTATTTT. Full variable domain (missing parts from reference TRBV28 and TRBJ2-3): DVKVTQSSRYLVKRTGEKVFLECVQDMDHENMFWYRQDPGLGLRLIYFSYDVKMKEKGDIPEGYSVSREKKERFSLILESASTNQTSMYLCASSSAGGVGGTDTQYFGPGTRLTVL.

V gene TRBV4-3 combines with J gene TRBJ2-1, with a tentative D call TRBD1 (5 bases). This CDR3 is built from 15 residues. Germline CDR1 LGHNA, CDR2 YSLEER. V shed 3 bases and J shed 5 bases, with 14 bases lying between them. The CDR3 region is CASSQTLDSHNEQFF. For the CDR3, the DNA is TGCGCCAGCAGCCAGACTTTAGACAGCCACAATGAGCAGTTCTTC.

This clonotype was counted only a few times. V is TRBV3-1 and J is TRBJ1-4; no definite D call. The CDR3 length is 15 residues. Trimming cost V 1 base and J 0 bases, with 6 bases left between them. Germline V gives CDR1 LGHDT, CDR2 YNNKEL (reference sequence). The CDR3 spells CASSQVVPTNEKLFF. The CDR3 DNA reads TGTGCCAGCAGCCAAGTGGTGCCAACTAATGAAAAACTGTTTTTT.

CDR3 sequence: CASSATGGGYTF. The CDR3 DNA follows: TGTGCCAGCAGCGCCACAGGGGGTGGCTACACCTTC. The chain employs TRBV9 and TRBJ1-2; 8 bases are a match to TRBD1. There are 12 residues in the CDR3. Trimming removed 3 bases from V and 7 bases from J; junction bases left unmatched: 2. CDR1 is SGDLS, CDR2 YYNGEE, per germline.

This sequence joins TRBV3-1 and TRBJ2-5, with D perhaps matching TRBD2 (6 bases). CDR3 length: 13 amino acids. Germline values: CDR1 LGHDT, CDR2 YNNKEL (reference sequence). V lost 5 bases to trimming and J lost 4 bases, with 11 bases between them. DNA of the CDR3: TGTGCCAGCAGCTCGACTAGGGGAGAGACCCAGTACTTC. Its translation is CASSSTRGETQYF.

This clonotype was counted between two and nine times. The chain's CDR3 is CASKGPSEETQYF. The CDR3 coding sequence is TGTGCCAGCAAGGGCCCCTCTGAAGAGACCCAGTACTTC. The chain links TRBV2 to TRBJ2-5, with D unresolved. The CDR3 covers 13 residues. Deletions cut 7 bases from V and 3 bases from J, with 12 bases between. Germline loops: CDR1 SNHLY, CDR2 FYNNEI.